The 22 T cell receptor beta chains in this list originate from one sample, sequenced in a study of human T cells and chemical hapten exposure. The time point is: patch test 1, 2 weeks after DPC sensitization. Treatment meaning: therapeutic diphenylcyclopropenone sensitization with weekly scalp DPC. TCRdb recomputed calls from the RACE reads with MiXCR, one row per CDR3 protein. The sample has approximately 340,000 distinct CDR3 sequences; under 8% are singletons. Sequencing was performed on whole blood, taken in connection with sensitization to the hapten diphenylcyclopropenone (DPC). The receptors were gathered from a young woman with alopecia areata. Some clones in this sample may be carry-over from other donors' samples.

The genes are TRBV28 and TRBJ2-5; D may match TRBD1 or TRBD2 (6 bases each). Germline V CDR1 and CDR2: MDHEN, SYDVKM. The CDR3 spans 16 residues. Between the trimmed V and J ends, which lost 2 bases and 1 base, there was a span of 14 bases. CDR3 DNA sequence: TGTGCCAGCAGTTTACTGGGGGGCGATCTCCAAGAGACCCAGTACTTC. Amino acids: CASSLLGGDLQETQYF.

This clonotype appeared many times. The chain links TRBV28 to TRBJ2-5; 12 bases match TRBD2. From germline, CDR1 is MDHEN and CDR2 SYDVKM. Trimming removed 6 bases from V and 5 bases from J; junction bases left unmatched: 4. The CDR3 has 14 amino acids. The CDR3 reads CASRGLAGRETQYF. Here the CDR3 DNA reads TGTGCCAGCAGAGGACTAGCGGGGCGGGAGACCCAGTACTTC. Full variable domain (remainder filled in from reference TRBV28 and TRBJ2-5): DVKVTQSSRYLVKRTGEKVFLECVQDMDHENMFWYRQDPGLGLRLIYFSYDVKMKEKGDIPEGYSVSREKKERFSLILESASTNQTSMYLCASRGLAGRETQYFGPGTRLLVL.

This clonotype occurred a few times. This chain links TRBV13 with TRBJ1-6; the match to TRBD1 covers 8 bases. The CDR3 sequence is 14 residues long. With V trimmed by 3 bases and J by 6 bases, 1 base remained unmatched. Per germline, CDR1 PRHDT and CDR2 FYEKMQ (reference sequence). CDR3 sequence reads: CASSFDRGNSPLHF. Here the CDR3 DNA reads TGTGCCAGCAGCTTCGACAGGGGTAATTCACCCCTCCACTTT.

The chain is built from TRBV12-3 or TRBV12-4 and TRBJ2-3; 8 bases line up with TRBD2. V shed 1 base, J shed 2 bases, and the junction held 5 bases outside the gene matches. This CDR3 contains 16 residues. CDR3: CASSLGAGDPTDTQYF. For the CDR3, the DNA is TGTGCCAGCAGTTTAGGAGCGGGGGACCCCACAGATACGCAGTATTTT.

The chain combines TRBV12-3 or TRBV12-4 with TRBJ2-1; the D is unclear. Trimming cost V 1 base and J 0 bases, with 10 bases left between them. The CDR3 is made up of 16 amino acids. CDR3 nucleotide sequence: TGTGCCAGCAGTTTAGGGGGTTTCAGCTCCTACAATGAGCAGTTCTTC. Protein: CASSLGGFSSYNEQFF.

There are many counts of this clonotype. The J gene is TRBJ1-2, the V gene TRBV12-3 or TRBV12-4, with D hard to call. The CDR3 consists of 12 residues. The V end lost 6 bases, the J end lost 0 bases, and 5 bases lay between the germline ends. The CDR3 protein is CASSLPNYGYTF. CDR3 nucleotides: TGTGCCAGCAGCCTACCTAACTATGGCTACACCTTC.

This clonotype has more than one count but fewer than ten. The chain uses TRBV7-2 and TRBJ1-2; D ambiguous. CDR1 is SGHTA, CDR2 FQGNSA, per germline. The CDR3 spans 14 residues. V gave up 0 bases and J gave up 8 bases, with 13 bases separating them. In nucleotides, the CDR3 is TGTGCCAGCAGCTTAGCGCAGGCACCCCAGGGCTACACCTTC. Translating it yields CASSLAQAPQGYTF.

The table lists this clonotype with many counts. The rearrangement joins TRBV19 to TRBJ2-1, with 10 bases that match TRBD2. Germline loops: CDR1 LNHDA, CDR2 SQIVND (reference sequence). The CDR3 sequence is 15 residues long. V gave up 2 bases and J gave up 4 bases; unmatched junction bases: 2. The CDR3, as DNA: TGTGCCAGTAGTATACTAGCGGGGGATTACAATGAGCAGTTCTTC. Translating it yields CASSILAGDYNEQFF.

This clonotype has just a few counts. The chain combines TRBV7-2 with TRBJ2-3; 8 bases align to TRBD2. Germline V gene sequence: CDR1 SGHTA, CDR2 FQGNSA. CDR3 length equals 16 residues. V lost 5 bases, J lost 3 bases, and 10 bases stayed unmatched. The CDR3 is CASSIDSGVGTDTQYF. Written as DNA, the CDR3 is TGTGCCAGCAGCATAGATAGCGGGGTCGGTACAGATACGCAGTATTTT.

The rearrangement joins TRBV6-5 to TRBJ1-3, with TRBD1 as a possible D gene (5 bases). In germline, CDR1 is MNHEY, CDR2 SVGAGI. Trimming removed 1 base from V and 0 bases from J, with 7 bases in between. This CDR3 spans 15 amino acids. The CDR3 DNA reads as TGTGCCAGCAGTTACTGGACAAGCTCTGGAAACACCATATATTTT. Its translation is CASSYWTSSGNTIYF.

This clonotype was seen ten or more times. This chain uses TRBV7-2 with TRBJ2-3; perhaps TRBD2 as D (5 bases). V shed 3 bases and J shed 14 bases, with 24 bases lying between them. Looked up from germline, CDR1 is SGHTA and CDR2 is FQGNSA. The CDR3 has 15 amino acids. This chain's CDR3 is CASSFPGLPPHSPYF. In nucleotides, the CDR3 is TGTGCCAGCAGCTTCCCCGGACTTCCTCCCCATTCGCCGTATTTT. Supplemented by reference TRBV7-2 and TRBJ2-3, the full variable domain reads GAGVSQSPSNKVTEKGKDVELRCDPISGHTALYWYRQSLGQGLEFLIYFQGNSAPDKSGLPSDRFSAERTGGSVSTLTIQRTQQEDSAVYLCASSFPGLPPHSPYFGPGTRLTVL.

This clonotype appeared a few times. In nucleotides, the CDR3 is TGTGCCAGCAGACGTCAACGACTGGGGGGCACTGAAGCTTTCTTT. The encoded protein is CASRRQRLGGTEAFF. The rearrangement links TRBV6-2 or TRBV6-3 to TRBJ1-1; D perhaps matches TRBD1 (5 bases). The CDR3 is made up of 15 amino acids. V dropped 6 bases and J dropped 4 bases, with 18 bases sitting between them. Per the germline V gene, CDR1 is MNHEY and CDR2 is SVGEGT.

J is TRBJ2-6 and V is TRBV25-1; 7 bases fit TRBD2. The CDR3 covers 18 residues. The germline CDR1 and CDR2 sequences are MGHDK and SYGVNS. The ends lost 10 bases at V and 0 bases at J; junction bases unmatched: 15. The CDR3 DNA reads TGTGCCACCTGGATGGGAGGGATGGTGTCCTCTGGGGCCAACGTCCTGACTTTC. Amino acids: CATWMGGMVSSGANVLTF.

The chain joins TRBV2 to TRBJ2-3; TRBD2 aligns across 13 bases. With V trimmed by 6 bases and J by 9 bases, 18 bases remained unmatched. The CDR3 is made up of 18 amino acids. Germline V gene data show CDR1 as SNHLY and CDR2 as FYNNEI. The CDR3 bases are TGTGCCAGCAGGAGGGACTCCTGGACTAGCGGGGGCTTTCGGACGCAGTATTTT. Translation: CASRRDSWTSGGFRTQYF.

This chain links TRBV10-3 with TRBJ2-3; D may be TRBD1 (5 bases). This CDR3 has 14 amino acids. The germline gives CDR1 ENHRY, CDR2 SYGVKD. V was cut by 5 bases and J by 4 bases, with 13 bases left in between. As DNA, the CDR3 is TGTGCCATCAGTTCAGGGCAATCCCCAGATACGCAGTATTTT. It encodes CAISSGQSPDTQYF.

This clonotype was observed at least ten times. The chain couples TRBV28 to TRBJ2-3, with 12 bases matching TRBD1. The CDR3 is 14 amino acids. The J segment lost 4 bases and the V segment lost 8 bases, leaving 4 bases of the junction unmatched. Germline V gene lookup returns CDR1 MDHEN and CDR2 SYDVKM. In nucleotides, the CDR3 is TGTGCCAGCCGGGACAGGGGGCGTCCAGATACGCAGTATTTT. It specifies CASRDRGRPDTQYF.

The chain joins TRBV12-3 or TRBV12-4 to TRBJ1-2; D is undetermined. The CDR3 sequence is 17 residues long. V gave up 4 bases and J gave up 0 bases, with 18 bases separating them. The CDR3 DNA reads TGTGCCAGCAGTTCACCAACTACAGCCACTCCTAACTATGGCTACACCTTC. This translates into CASSSPTTATPNYGYTF.

A few counts support this clonotype. The chain combines TRBV6-2 or TRBV6-3 with TRBJ1-6; D call uncertain. V gave up 6 bases and J gave up 15 bases, with 15 bases separating them. The CDR3 sequence is 12 residues long. Germline V lookup: CDR1 MNHEY, CDR2 SVGEGT. As DNA, the CDR3 is TGTGCCAGCAGCCCCACGAGTGAGGTCCTCCACTTT. This codes for CASSPTSEVLHF.

This clonotype showed up many times. The chain couples TRBV18 to TRBJ2-5, with unresolved D. Germline V gene lookup returns CDR1 KGHSH and CDR2 LQKENI. Trimming took 5 bases from V and 1 from J, leaving 20 bases between them. The CDR3 has 17 amino acids. DNA for the CDR3: TGTGCCAGCTCAACCATGGGCCGGTGGGGTTTCCAAGAGACCCAGTACTTC. Its translation is CASSTMGRWGFQETQYF. The entire variable domain, with the rest obtained from reference TRBV18 and TRBJ2-5, is as follows: NAGVMQNPRHLVRRRGQEARLRCSPMKGHSHVYWYRQLPEEGLKFMVYLQKENIIDESGMPKERFSAEFPKEGPSILRIQQVVRGDSAAYFCASSTMGRWGFQETQYFGPGTRLLVL.

The genes are TRBV20-1 and TRBJ1-1, with a possible D match to TRBD1 (6 bases). The germline V gene has CDR1 DFQATT and CDR2 SNEGSKA (reference sequence). Trimming shortened V by 0 bases and J by 5 bases, and 16 bases separated the two germline ends. The CDR3 extends over 15 amino acids. The CDR3 protein is CSARDLQGLGTEAFF. The CDR3 DNA sequence: TGCAGTGCTAGAGACCTACAGGGTCTCGGGACTGAAGCTTTCTTT.

At least ten counts were recorded for this clonotype. The chain uses TRBV28 and TRBJ2-1; D ambiguous. Germline CDR1 reads MDHEN; CDR2 reads SYDVKM. Trimming shortened V by 5 bases and J by 5 bases, and 19 bases separated the two germline ends. There are 16 residues in the CDR3. DNA of the CDR3: TGTGCCAGCAGTCAGAGACCCTTGGTAACTAACAATGAGCAGTTCTTC. Protein product: CASSQRPLVTNNEQFF. The entire variable domain, with the rest obtained from reference TRBV28 and TRBJ2-1, is as follows: DVKVTQSSRYLVKRTGEKVFLECVQDMDHENMFWYRQDPGLGLRLIYFSYDVKMKEKGDIPEGYSVSREKKERFSLILESASTNQTSMYLCASSQRPLVTNNEQFFGPGTRLTVL.

This chain joins TRBV25-1 and TRBJ2-3; D is possibly TRBD1 (6 bases). CDR3 length equals 14 residues. Germline CDR1 MGHDK, CDR2 SYGVNS. The ends were cut back, 2 bases at V and 6 bases at J, with 12 bases in the middle. The CDR3 loop reads CASSEPTQGDTQYF. CDR3 DNA: TGTGCCAGCAGTGAACCAACCCAGGGGGATACGCAGTATTTT.